The clone carrying this TCR beta chain was found many times. Its target is unknown. From germline, CDR1 is SEHNR and CDR2 FQNEAQ (reference sequence). V trimming: 1 base; J trimming: 7 bases; junction bases outside the gene matches: 1. This CDR3 comprises 12 residues. Uncontrolled infection, other autoimmune disease, pregnancy or lactation led to exclusion. Clinical symptoms, serum thyroxine, TRAb, thyroid ultrasound and orbital computed tomography informed diagnoses. These data are taken from a study of T cells in Graves' hyperthyroidism and ophthalmopathy. Findings and caveats of the study: From stable hyperthyroidism, ophthalmopathy was separated by a 13 V-J model.

The source material, RNA transcripts, was used to amplify TCR beta CDR3 regions. Primed by the HTBI set, a first-round RT-PCR was run on the TCR CDR3. TCRdb ran MiXCR on the multiplex PCR reads and lists one entry per CDR3 protein. The sample has fewer than 650,000 distinct CDR3 sequences; 35% to 50% are singletons. The sample consisted of peripheral blood or thyroid tissue (not recorded which). The chain recombines TRBV7-9 with TRBJ2-7; 7 positions agree with TRBD1. This receptor was identified in an adult woman with Graves' disease, either hyperthyroidism or ophthalmopathy (not recorded which). CDR3 nucleotide sequence: TGTGCCAGCAGCTTAGGGGACAGTGAGCAGTACTTC. This codes for CASSLGDSEQYF. Full variable domain (rest looked up from reference TRBV7-9 and TRBJ2-7): DTGVSQNPRHKITKRGQNVTFRCDPISEHNRLYWYRQTLGQGPEFLTYFQNEAQLEKSRLLSDRFSAERPKGSFSTLEIQRTEQGDSAMYLCASSLGDSEQYFGPGTRLTVT.